One and the same sample provided the 11 T cell receptor beta chains below, sequenced in a study of radiation and T cells in renal cell carcinoma. Assay: immunoSEQ multiplex PCR; the TCRdb copy retains only in-frame clones and omits some. The repertoire includes about 140,000 clones, around four fifths of them detected once, and approximately 24% sits in the top ten. Time point here: baseline pretreatment blood. Treatment in this sample: 15 Gy SBRT to primary tumor, nephrectomy 4 weeks later. The specimen comprised blood, sampled from a patient whose treatment included radiotherapy and nephrectomy. Source of these receptors: a woman between 45 and 60 years old with renal cell carcinoma.

CDR3 coding DNA: TGTGCCAGCAGCCCCCTGACTAGCGGGAGGCCTAGCACAGATACGCAGTATTTT. This encodes CASSPLTSGRPSTDTQYF. The rearrangement uses TRBV4-2 and TRBJ2-3; 13 bases are shared with TRBD2. CDR3 length equals 18 residues. Trimming removed 4 bases from V and 0 bases from J; junction bases left unmatched: 7. Germline lookup yields CDR1 LGHNA and CDR2 YNFKEQ.

The chain employs TRBV7-2 and TRBJ1-2, with D unclear. This CDR3 region has 15 residues. Germline V CDR1 and CDR2: SGHTA, FQGNSA. V was clipped by 1 base and J by 2 bases, with 11 bases between them. CDR3 amino acids: CASSLGAARNYGYTF. CDR3 nucleotide sequence: TGTGCCAGCAGCTTAGGGGCGGCACGGAACTATGGCTACACCTTC. Full variable domain (missing parts from reference TRBV7-2 and TRBJ1-2): GAGVSQSPSNKVTEKGKDVELRCDPISGHTALYWYRQSLGQGLEFLIYFQGNSAPDKSGLPSDRFSAERTGGSVSTLTIQRTQQEDSAVYLCASSLGAARNYGYTFGSGTRLTVV.

This clone appeared a single time. The rearrangement links TRBV29-1 to TRBJ1-6, with a tentative D call TRBD1 (6 bases). The CDR3 is 14 residues long. The ends were cut back, 5 bases at V and 8 bases at J, with 16 bases in the middle. Germline loops: CDR1 SQVTM, CDR2 ANQGSEA. CDR3 nucleotides: TGCAGCGTTACAACAGGGACCGGAGATTCACCCCTCCACTTT. As protein: CSVTTGTGDSPLHF.

The chain uses TRBV5-1 and TRBJ2-5; D gene uncertain. Deletions cut 1 base from V and 5 bases from J, with 18 bases between. The CDR3 totals 16 residues. The germline V gene encodes CDR1 SGHRS and CDR2 YFSETQ. The CDR3 loop reads CASSLLFGRSVETQYF. In nucleotides, the CDR3 is TGCGCCAGCAGCTTGCTTTTTGGGCGGTCGGTGGAGACCCAGTACTTC.

The V gene is TRBV6-1, the J gene TRBJ2-2; D gene uncertain. Trimming removed 5 bases at V and 0 bases at J, with 7 bases between. The CDR3 has 14 residues. Germline V gene sequence: CDR1 MNHNS, CDR2 SASEGT. CDR3 DNA sequence: TGTGCCAGCAGTAACGGCCCGAACACCGGGGAGCTGTTTTTT. Translated: CASSNGPNTGELFF.

This clone was counted a single time. CDR3 DNA: TGTGCCAGCAGTTCTCAGGGGTATGACACTGAAGCTTTCTTT. Its protein is CASSSQGYDTEAFF. The chain joins TRBV27 to TRBJ1-1, with a weak D call TRBD1 (6 bases). Trimming removed 4 bases at V and 3 bases at J, with 12 bases between. This CDR3 has 14 residues. Per germline, CDR1 MNHEY and CDR2 SMNVEV (reference sequence).

This chain links TRBV5-1 with TRBJ1-4; unclear D gene. V was trimmed by 0 bases and J by 0 bases, leaving 6 bases between them. The V gene's germline CDR1 is SGHRS and CDR2 YFSETQ. There are 15 residues in the CDR3. CDR3 nucleotides: TGCGCCAGCAGCTTGGGTAGAGCAACTAATGAAAAACTGTTTTTT. It yields the protein CASSLGRATNEKLFF.

The rearrangement joins TRBV5-1 to TRBJ2-7, with unresolved D. In germline, CDR1 is SGHRS, CDR2 YFSETQ. The germline V and J ends were trimmed by 2 bases and 5 bases, with 14 bases remaining between them. The CDR3 is made up of 14 amino acids. CDR3: CASSLGQARNEQYF. DNA of the CDR3: TGCGCCAGCAGCTTAGGCCAGGCCAGGAACGAGCAGTACTTC. The whole variable domain, remainder taken from reference TRBV5-1 and TRBJ2-7, is KAGVTQTPRYLIKTRGQQVTLSCSPISGHRSVSWYQQTPGQGLQFLFEYFSETQRNKGNFPGRFSGRQFSNSRSEMNVSTLELGDSALYLCASSLGQARNEQYFGPGTRLTVT.

This sequence joins TRBV6-1 and TRBJ1-2; no clear D. This CDR3 has 14 residues. V was cut by 7 bases and J by 5 bases, with 17 bases left in between. CDR1 and CDR2 (germline): MNHNS, SASEGT. CDR3 amino acids: CASTDPGQVYGYTF. The CDR3 nucleotides are TGTGCCAGCACCGACCCCGGGCAGGTGTATGGCTACACCTTC.

This chain links TRBV7-2 with TRBJ2-5; TRBD2 agrees at 7 bases. V shed 5 bases, J shed 4 bases, and the junction held 13 bases outside the gene matches. Germline V gene lookup returns CDR1 SGHTA and CDR2 FQGNSA. The CDR3 is made up of 16 amino acids. The CDR3 protein is CASSRSQGGRGETQYF. CDR3 nucleotides: TGTGCCAGCAGCCGATCCCAGGGAGGGCGCGGAGAGACCCAGTACTTC. Drawing the rest from reference TRBV7-2 and TRBJ2-5, the complete variable domain is GAGVSQSPSNKVTEKGKDVELRCDPISGHTALYWYRQSLGQGLEFLIYFQGNSAPDKSGLPSDRFSAERTGGSVSTLTIQRTQQEDSAVYLCASSRSQGGRGETQYFGPGTRLLVL.

The rearrangement links TRBV30 to TRBJ1-6, with D tentatively TRBD1 (5 bases). The CDR3 length is 18 residues. The germline V and J ends were trimmed by 1 base and 1 base, with 17 bases remaining between them. Germline V gene sequence: CDR1 GTSNPN, CDR2 SVGIG (reference sequence). The CDR3 bases are TGTGCCTGGAGTGATGGGTCGGGGCCCAGGTCCTATAATTCACCCCTCCACTTT. It codes for CAWSDGSGPRSYNSPLHF.